This TCR beta chain appears in the sequencing data of a study of T cells in Graves' hyperthyroidism and ophthalmopathy. Amplification targeted TCR beta CDR3 regions from RNA transcripts. With the HTBI primer set, the TCR CDR3 went through a first round of RT-PCR. MiXCR, applied by TCRdb to the multiplex PCR reads, yields one record per CDR3 protein. Of some 500,000 distinct CDR3 sequences listed, over 13% are singletons. The CDR3 is 17 amino acids. Germline V lookup: CDR1 DFQATT, CDR2 SNEGSKA (reference sequence). V shed 2 bases and J shed 0 bases, with 14 bases lying between them. The chain uses TRBV20-1 and TRBJ2-6; D is ambiguous. The source is a woman under 30 with Graves' hyperthyroidism. The source material was blood. DNA for the CDR3: TGCAGTGCTAGAAGTGGGATCGGATCCTCTGGGGCCAACGTCCTGACTTTC. It codes for CSARSGIGSSGANVLTF.